This is a list of T cell receptor beta chains from one sample in a study of blood T cells in healthy people across ages. TCRdb re-analysed the 5' RACE reads in MiXCR, keeping a single row per CDR3 protein. The repertoire has 1,500,000 or so distinct CDR3 sequences, less than 45% of them found once; the top ten carry about 3.8%. The sequencing input was blood. The receptors derive from a woman between 18 and 30 years old in good health. The CDR3 runs from the conserved cysteine through the conserved F or W. The D gene is left open where the match is weak. The size entry is marked missing in some rows and otherwise reads once, few, many or a size class.

d_gene: NA; abundance: NA; j_gene: TRBJ2-7; v_gene: TRBV4-1; CDR3nt: TGCGCCAGCAGCCGAGAACCCGGGGTAGAGGGCGAGCAGTACTTC; CDR3aa: CASSREPGVEGEQYF
d_gene: TRBD1; abundance: NA; j_gene: TRBJ1-1; v_gene: TRBV6-5; CDR3nt: TGTGCCAGCAGCTACAGACAGGGTAGTGCTGAAGCTTTCTTT; CDR3aa: CASSYRQGSAEAFF
d_gene: NA; abundance: NA; j_gene: TRBJ2-1; v_gene: TRBV20-1; CDR3nt: TGCAGTGCCCTGGACAGGAGGGACAATGAGCAGTTCTTC; CDR3aa: CSALDRRDNEQFF
d_gene: NA; abundance: NA; j_gene: TRBJ2-7; v_gene: TRBV11-2; CDR3nt: TGTGCCAGCAGTTACCAGGGTGGGCCCCTCGAGCAGTACTTC; CDR3aa: CASSYQGGPLEQYF
d_gene: NA; abundance: few; j_gene: TRBJ2-7; v_gene: TRBV20-1; CDR3nt: TGCAGTGCTAGCGTTAGGGGCTACGAGCAGTACTTC; CDR3aa: CSASVRGYEQYF
d_gene: NA; abundance: few; j_gene: TRBJ1-1; v_gene: TRBV3-1; CDR3nt: TGTGCCAGCAGCCAGTATGAAAACACTGAAGCTTTCTTT; CDR3aa: CASSQYENTEAFF
d_gene: NA; abundance: few; j_gene: TRBJ2-5; v_gene: TRBV12-3/TRBV12-4; CDR3nt: TGTGCCAGCAGCTATAACGTAGAGACCCAGTACTTC; CDR3aa: CASSYNVETQYF
d_gene: NA; abundance: few; j_gene: TRBJ2-4; v_gene: TRBV20-1; CDR3nt: TGCAGTGCTAGAGATAATTGGGAAGCCAAAAACATTCAGTACTTC; CDR3aa: CSARDNWEAKNIQYF
d_gene: TRBD1; abundance: NA; j_gene: TRBJ2-3; v_gene: TRBV6-6; CDR3nt: TGTGCCAGCAGTGGCTCACAGGGGACATTGGTAGATACGCAGTATTTT; CDR3aa: CASSGSQGTLVDTQYF
d_gene: NA; abundance: few; j_gene: TRBJ1-4; v_gene: TRBV7-9; CDR3nt: TGTGCCAGCAGCTTATTAGGCCGCATTTCAAATGAAAAACTGTTTTTT; CDR3aa: CASSLLGRISNEKLFF